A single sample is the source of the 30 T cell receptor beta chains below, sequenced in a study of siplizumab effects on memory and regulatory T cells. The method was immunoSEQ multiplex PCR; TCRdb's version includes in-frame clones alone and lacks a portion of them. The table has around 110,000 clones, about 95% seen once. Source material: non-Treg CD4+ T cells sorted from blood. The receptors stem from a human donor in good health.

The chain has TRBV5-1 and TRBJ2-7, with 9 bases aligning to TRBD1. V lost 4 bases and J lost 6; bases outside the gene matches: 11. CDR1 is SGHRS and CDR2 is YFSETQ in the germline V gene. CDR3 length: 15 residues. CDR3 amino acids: CASSRTGTGYTEQYF. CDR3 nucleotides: TGCGCCAGCAGCCGAACCGGGACAGGGTACACCGAGCAGTACTTC.

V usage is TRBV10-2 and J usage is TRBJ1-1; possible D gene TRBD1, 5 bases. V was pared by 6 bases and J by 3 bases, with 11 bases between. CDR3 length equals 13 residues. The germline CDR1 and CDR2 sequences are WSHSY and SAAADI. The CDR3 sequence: CASRGGTDTEAFF. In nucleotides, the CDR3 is TGCGCCAGCAGGGGGGGAACGGACACTGAAGCTTTCTTT.

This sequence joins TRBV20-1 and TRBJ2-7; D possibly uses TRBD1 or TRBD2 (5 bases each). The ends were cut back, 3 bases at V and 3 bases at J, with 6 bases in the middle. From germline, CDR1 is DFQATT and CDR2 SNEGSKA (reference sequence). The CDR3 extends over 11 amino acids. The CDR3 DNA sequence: TGCAGTGCTAGGGGGGACTACGAGCAGTACTTC. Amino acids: CSARGDYEQYF.

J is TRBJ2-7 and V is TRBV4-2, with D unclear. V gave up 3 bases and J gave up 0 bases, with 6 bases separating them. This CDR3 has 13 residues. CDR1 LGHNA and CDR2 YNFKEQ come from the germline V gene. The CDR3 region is CASSQRNSYEQYF. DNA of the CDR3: TGTGCCAGCAGCCAGCGGAACTCCTACGAGCAGTACTTC.

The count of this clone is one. CDR3 sequence: CASSQVTTPDTQYF. In DNA form, the CDR3 reads TGCGCCAGCAGCCAAGTAACAACCCCGGATACGCAGTATTTT. This rearrangement joins TRBV4-1 to TRBJ2-3; D ambiguous. V was cut by 1 base and J by 6 bases, with 11 bases left in between. Germline V gives CDR1 MGHRA, CDR2 YSYEKL. CDR3 size: 14 residues.

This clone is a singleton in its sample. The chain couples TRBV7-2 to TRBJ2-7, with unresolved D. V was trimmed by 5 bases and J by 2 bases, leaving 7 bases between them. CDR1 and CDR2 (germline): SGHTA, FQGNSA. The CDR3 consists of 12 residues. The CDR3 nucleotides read TGTGCCAGCAGCAGTCCAGCCTACGAGCAGTACTTC. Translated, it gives CASSSPAYEQYF.

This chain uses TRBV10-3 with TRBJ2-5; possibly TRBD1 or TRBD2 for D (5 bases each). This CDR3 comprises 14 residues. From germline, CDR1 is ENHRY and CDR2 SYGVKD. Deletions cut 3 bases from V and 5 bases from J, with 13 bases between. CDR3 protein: CAISERTLGETQYF. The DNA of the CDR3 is TGTGCCATCAGTGAACGGACACTAGGGGAGACCCAGTACTTC.

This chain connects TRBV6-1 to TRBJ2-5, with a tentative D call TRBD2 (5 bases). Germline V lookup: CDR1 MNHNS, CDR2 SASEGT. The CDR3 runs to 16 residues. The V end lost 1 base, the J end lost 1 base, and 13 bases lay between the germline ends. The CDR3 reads CASSEVPRGFQETQYF. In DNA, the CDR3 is TGTGCCAGCAGTGAAGTGCCGCGAGGGTTCCAAGAGACCCAGTACTTC.

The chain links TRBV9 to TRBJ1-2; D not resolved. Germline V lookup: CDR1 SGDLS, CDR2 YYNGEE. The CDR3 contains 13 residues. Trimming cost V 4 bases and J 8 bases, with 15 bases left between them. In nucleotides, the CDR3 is TGTGCCAGCAGCTCAGGAAGGGCGAAGGGCTACACCTTC. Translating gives CASSSGRAKGYTF.

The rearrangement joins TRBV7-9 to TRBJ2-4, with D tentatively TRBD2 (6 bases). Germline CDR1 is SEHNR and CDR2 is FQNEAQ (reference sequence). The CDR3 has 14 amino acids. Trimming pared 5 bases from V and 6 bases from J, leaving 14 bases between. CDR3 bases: TGTGCCAGCAGCCCCCCGGGACTCTTAAACATTCAGTACTTC. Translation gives CASSPPGLLNIQYF. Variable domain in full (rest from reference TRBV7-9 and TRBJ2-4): DTGVSQNPRHKITKRGQNVTFRCDPISEHNRLYWYRQTLGQGPEFLTYFQNEAQLEKSRLLSDRFSAERPKGSFSTLEIQRTEQGDSAMYLCASSPPGLLNIQYFGAGTRLSVL.

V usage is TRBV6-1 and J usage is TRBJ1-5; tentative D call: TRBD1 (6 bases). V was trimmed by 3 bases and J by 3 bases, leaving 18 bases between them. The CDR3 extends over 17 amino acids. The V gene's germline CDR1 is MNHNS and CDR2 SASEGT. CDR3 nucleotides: TGTGCCAGCAGTGATCGGAGCGACAGGTTCTTCAATCAGCCCCAGCATTTT. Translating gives CASSDRSDRFFNQPQHF.

The CDR3 DNA sequence: TGTGCCAGCAGCGTAGCTAATCGCCCTGGGGGCTACACCTTC. This gives the protein CASSVANRPGGYTF. The gene calls are TRBV9 and TRBJ1-2; D unclear. Trimming removed 0 bases at V and 8 bases at J, with 14 bases between. CDR1 is SGDLS, CDR2 YYNGEE, per germline. This CDR3 spans 14 amino acids.

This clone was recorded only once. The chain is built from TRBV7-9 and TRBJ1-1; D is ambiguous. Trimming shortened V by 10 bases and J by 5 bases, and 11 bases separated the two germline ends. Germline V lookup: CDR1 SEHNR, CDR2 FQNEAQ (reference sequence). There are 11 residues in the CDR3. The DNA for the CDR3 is TGTGCCATTATGAAGGGAACTGAAGCTTTCTTT. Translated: CAIMKGTEAFF.

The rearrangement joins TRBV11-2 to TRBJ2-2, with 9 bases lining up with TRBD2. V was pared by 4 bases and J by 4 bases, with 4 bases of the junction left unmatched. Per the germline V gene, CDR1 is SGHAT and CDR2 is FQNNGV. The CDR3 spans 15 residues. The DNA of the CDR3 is TGTGCCAGCAGCTCCCTAGCGGGGAGCACCGGGGAGCTGTTTTTT. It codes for CASSSLAGSTGELFF.

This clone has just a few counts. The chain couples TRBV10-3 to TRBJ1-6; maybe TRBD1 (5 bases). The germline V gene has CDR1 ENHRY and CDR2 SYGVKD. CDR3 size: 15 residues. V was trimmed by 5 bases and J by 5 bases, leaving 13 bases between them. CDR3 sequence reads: CAISLGGDNNSPLHF. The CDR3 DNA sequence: TGTGCCATCAGTCTCGGGGGAGATAATAATTCACCCCTCCACTTT.

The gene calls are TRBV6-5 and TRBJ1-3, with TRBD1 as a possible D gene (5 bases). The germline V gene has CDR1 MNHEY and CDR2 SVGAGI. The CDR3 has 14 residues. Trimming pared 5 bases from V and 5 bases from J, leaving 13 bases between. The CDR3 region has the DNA TGTGCCAGCAGTGGGGGGGGACGGCGAAACACCATATATTTT. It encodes CASSGGGRRNTIYF.

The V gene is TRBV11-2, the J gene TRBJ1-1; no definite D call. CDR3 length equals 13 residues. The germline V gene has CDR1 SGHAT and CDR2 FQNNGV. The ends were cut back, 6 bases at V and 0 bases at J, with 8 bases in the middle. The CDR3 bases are TGTGCCAGCAGGAGGACCATGAACACTGAAGCTTTCTTT. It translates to CASRRTMNTEAFF.

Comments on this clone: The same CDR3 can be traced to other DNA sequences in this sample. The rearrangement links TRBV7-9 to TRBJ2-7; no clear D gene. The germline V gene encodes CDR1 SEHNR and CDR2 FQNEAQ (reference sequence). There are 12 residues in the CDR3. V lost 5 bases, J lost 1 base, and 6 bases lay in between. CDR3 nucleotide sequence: TGTGCCAGCAGCCTCTCATCCTACGAGCAGTACTTC. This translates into CASSLSSYEQYF.

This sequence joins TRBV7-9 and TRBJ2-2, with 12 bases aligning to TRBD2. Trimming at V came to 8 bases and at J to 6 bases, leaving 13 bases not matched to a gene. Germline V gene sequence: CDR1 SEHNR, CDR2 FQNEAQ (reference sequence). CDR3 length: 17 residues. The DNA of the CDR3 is TGTGCCAGCGGACCACTAGCGGGAGGCCCTTGGGCCGGGGAGCTGTTTTTT. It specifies CASGPLAGGPWAGELFF.

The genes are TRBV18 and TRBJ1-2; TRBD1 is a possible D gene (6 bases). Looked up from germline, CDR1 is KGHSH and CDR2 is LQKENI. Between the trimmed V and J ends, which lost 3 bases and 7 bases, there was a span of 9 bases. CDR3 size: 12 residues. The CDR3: CASSPSGAGYTF. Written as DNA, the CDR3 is TGTGCCAGCTCACCGTCGGGGGCTGGCTACACCTTC.

The CDR3 DNA is TGTGCCAGCCGGACAGGGGATGGAGATGAGCAGTTCTTC. Translated, it gives CASRTGDGDEQFF. The J gene is TRBJ2-1, the V gene TRBV18; TRBD1 matches at 9 bases. V shed 8 bases and J 8 bases; nucleotides not matched to a gene: 7. The germline V gene has CDR1 KGHSH and CDR2 LQKENI. The CDR3 is 13 amino acids.

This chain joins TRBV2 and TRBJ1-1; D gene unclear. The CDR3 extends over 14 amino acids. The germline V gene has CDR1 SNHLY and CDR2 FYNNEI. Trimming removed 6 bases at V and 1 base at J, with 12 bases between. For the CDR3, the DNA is TGTGCCAGCAGGCTTGAGGGTCCGAACACTGAAGCTTTCTTT. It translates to CASRLEGPNTEAFF.

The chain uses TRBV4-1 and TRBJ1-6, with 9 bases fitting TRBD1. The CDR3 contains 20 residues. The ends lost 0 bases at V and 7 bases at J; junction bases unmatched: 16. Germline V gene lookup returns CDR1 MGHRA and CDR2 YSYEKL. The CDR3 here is CASSQERGGLRDRDNSPLHF. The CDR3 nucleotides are TGCGCCAGCAGCCAAGAAAGGGGGGGACTAAGGGACAGGGACAATTCACCCCTCCACTTT.

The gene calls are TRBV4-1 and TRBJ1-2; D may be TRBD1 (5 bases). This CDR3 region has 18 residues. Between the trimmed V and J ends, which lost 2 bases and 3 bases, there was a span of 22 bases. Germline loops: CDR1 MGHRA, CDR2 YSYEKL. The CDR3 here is CASSQIGATDQLYYGYTF. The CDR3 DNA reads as TGCGCCAGCAGCCAAATCGGGGCAACTGATCAACTTTACTATGGCTACACCTTC.

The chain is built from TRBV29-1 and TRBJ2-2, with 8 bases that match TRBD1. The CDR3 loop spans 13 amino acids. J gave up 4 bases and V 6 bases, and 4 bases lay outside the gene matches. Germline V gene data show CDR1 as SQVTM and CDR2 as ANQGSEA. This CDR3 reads CSVGTGLTGELFF. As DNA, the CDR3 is TGCAGCGTGGGGACAGGACTCACCGGGGAGCTGTTTTTT.

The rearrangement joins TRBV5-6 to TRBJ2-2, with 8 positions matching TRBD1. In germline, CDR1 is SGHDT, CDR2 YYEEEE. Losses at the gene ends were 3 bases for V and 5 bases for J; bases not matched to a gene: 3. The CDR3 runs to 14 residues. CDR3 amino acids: CASSYGQGTGELFF. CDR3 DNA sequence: TGTGCCAGCAGCTACGGACAGGGAACCGGGGAGCTGTTTTTT.

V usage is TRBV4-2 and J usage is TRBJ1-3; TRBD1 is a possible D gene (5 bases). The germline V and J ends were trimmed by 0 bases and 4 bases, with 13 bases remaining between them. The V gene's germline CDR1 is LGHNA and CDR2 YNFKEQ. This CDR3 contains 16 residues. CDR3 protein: CASSQDLVGEGNTIYF. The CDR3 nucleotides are TGTGCCAGCAGCCAAGATCTAGTAGGGGAGGGAAACACCATATATTTT.

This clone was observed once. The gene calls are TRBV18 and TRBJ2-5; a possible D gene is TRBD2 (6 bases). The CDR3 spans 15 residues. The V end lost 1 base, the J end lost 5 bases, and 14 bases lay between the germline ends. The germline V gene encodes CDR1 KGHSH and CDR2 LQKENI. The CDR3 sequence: CASSPRRGIGETQYF. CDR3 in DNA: TGTGCCAGCTCACCACGGAGGGGAATAGGGGAGACCCAGTACTTC.

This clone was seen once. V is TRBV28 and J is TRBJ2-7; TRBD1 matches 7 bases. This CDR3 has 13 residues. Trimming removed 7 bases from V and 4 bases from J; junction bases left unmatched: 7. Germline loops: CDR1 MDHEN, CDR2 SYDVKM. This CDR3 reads CASTPGTEYEQYF. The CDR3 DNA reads TGTGCCAGCACGCCCGGGACAGAATACGAGCAGTACTTC.

Here the CDR3 DNA reads TGCAGCGGCGGACCGGGAACCAGCCCAGATACGCAGTATTTT. This sequence encodes CSGGPGTSPDTQYF. This rearrangement joins TRBV29-1 to TRBJ2-3; D is perhaps TRBD2 (5 bases). Germline assignment: CDR1 SQVTM and CDR2 ANQGSEA. CDR3 length: 14 residues. Trimming left V 7 bases short and J 4 bases short, with 18 bases between.